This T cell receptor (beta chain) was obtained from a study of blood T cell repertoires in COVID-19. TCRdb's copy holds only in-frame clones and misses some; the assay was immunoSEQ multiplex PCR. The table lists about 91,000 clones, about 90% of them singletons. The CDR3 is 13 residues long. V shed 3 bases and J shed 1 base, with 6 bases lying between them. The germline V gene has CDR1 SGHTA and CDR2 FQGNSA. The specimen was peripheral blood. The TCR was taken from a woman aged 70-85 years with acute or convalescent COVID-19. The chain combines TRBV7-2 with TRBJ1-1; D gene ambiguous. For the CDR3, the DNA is TGTGCCAGCAGCTTTTCTAGGAACACTGAAGCTTTCTTT. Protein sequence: CASSFSRNTEAFF.